One and the same sample provided the 5 T cell receptor beta chains below, sequenced in a study of cytomegalovirus exposure and HLA in healthy donors. Primers included in the PCR were 60 Vbeta and 13 Jbeta primers. Method: immunoSEQ multiplex PCR; TCRdb's copy keeps in-frame clones and lacks some. The sample yields about 160,000 clones, 75% to 85% seen once. Sequencing input: PBMCs. The origin of the receptors is a woman between 50 and 59 years old in good health and CMV-seronegative.

In its sample, this clone was seen a few times. The V and J genes are TRBV19 and TRBJ1-3, with a weak D call TRBD1 (6 bases). Germline values: CDR1 LNHDA, CDR2 SQIVND (reference sequence). This CDR3 contains 15 residues. Trimming took off 10 bases at V and 0 bases at J, with 16 bases between the two ends. This CDR3 reads CATREGVNSGNTIYF. CDR3 sequence (DNA): TGTGCCACCAGGGAGGGGGTGAACTCTGGAAACACCATATATTTT.

The chain links TRBV11-2 to TRBJ2-1, with TRBD2 matching 8 bases. J gave up 0 bases and V 3 bases, and 7 bases lay outside the gene matches. The length of the CDR3 is 17 residues. CDR1 is SGHAT, CDR2 FQNNGV, per germline. The CDR3 sequence is CASSFGRGGSSYNEQFF. The CDR3, as DNA: TGTGCCAGCAGCTTCGGGAGGGGCGGTAGCTCCTACAATGAGCAGTTCTTC.

The V and J genes are TRBV23-1 and TRBJ1-1; no clear D gene. TRBV23-1 is an ORF for which the function is uncertain. The CDR3 length is 13 residues. V was shortened by 4 bases and J by 0 bases, with 6 bases between the two germline ends. Written as DNA, the CDR3 is TGCGCCAGCAGTCGAACAGTGAACACTGAAGCTTTCTTT. It codes for CASSRTVNTEAFF.

The chain carries TRBV11-3 and TRBJ1-3, with D perhaps matching TRBD1 (5 bases). Trimming removed 5 bases at V and 0 bases at J, with 14 bases between. CDR3 size: 16 residues. From germline, CDR1 is SGHNT and CDR2 YENEEA. The CDR3 sequence is CASSQGTRASGNTIYF. CDR3 nucleotides: TGTGCCAGCAGCCAGGGAACAAGGGCCTCTGGAAACACCATATATTTT.

The chain recombines TRBV2 with TRBJ1-1; no clear D. The V end lost 3 bases, the J end lost 12 bases, and 11 bases lay between the germline ends. CDR3 length equals 11 residues. Germline-derived CDR1 and CDR2 are SNHLY and FYNNEI. The CDR3 region has the DNA TGTGCCAGCAGTGAGGAGGGATCGACTTTCTTT. This sequence encodes CASSEEGSTFF.